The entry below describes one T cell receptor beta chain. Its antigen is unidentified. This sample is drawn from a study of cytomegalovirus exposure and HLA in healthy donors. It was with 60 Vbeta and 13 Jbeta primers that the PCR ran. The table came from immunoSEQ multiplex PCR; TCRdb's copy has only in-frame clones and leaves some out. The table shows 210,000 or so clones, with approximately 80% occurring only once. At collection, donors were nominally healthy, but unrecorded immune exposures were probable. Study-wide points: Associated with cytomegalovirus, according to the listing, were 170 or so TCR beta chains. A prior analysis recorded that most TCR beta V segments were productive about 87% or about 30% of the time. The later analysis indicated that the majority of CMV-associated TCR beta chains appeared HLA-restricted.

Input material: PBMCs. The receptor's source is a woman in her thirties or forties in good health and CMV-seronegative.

CDR3 DNA: TGTGCCAGCAGCTTGGGACTTGCTGGCTACACCTTC. Residues: CASSLGLAGYTF. The V gene is TRBV7-9, the J gene TRBJ1-2, with a weak D call TRBD1 (5 bases). This CDR3 has 12 residues. Germline V gene sequence: CDR1 SEHNR, CDR2 FQNEAQ (reference sequence). Trimming left V 3 bases short and J 7 bases short, with 9 bases between.